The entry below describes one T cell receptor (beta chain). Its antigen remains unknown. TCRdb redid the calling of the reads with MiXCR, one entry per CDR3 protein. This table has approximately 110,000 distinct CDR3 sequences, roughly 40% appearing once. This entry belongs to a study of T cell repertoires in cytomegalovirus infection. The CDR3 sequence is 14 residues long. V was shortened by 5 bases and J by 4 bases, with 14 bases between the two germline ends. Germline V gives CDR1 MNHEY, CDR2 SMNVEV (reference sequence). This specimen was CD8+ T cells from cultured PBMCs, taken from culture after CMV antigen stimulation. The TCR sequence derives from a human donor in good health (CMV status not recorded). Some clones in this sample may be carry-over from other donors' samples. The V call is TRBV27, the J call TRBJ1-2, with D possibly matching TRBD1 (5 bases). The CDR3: CASSPAGGSYGYTF. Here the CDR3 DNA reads TGTGCCAGCAGTCCAGCGGGGGGAAGCTATGGCTACACCTTC.